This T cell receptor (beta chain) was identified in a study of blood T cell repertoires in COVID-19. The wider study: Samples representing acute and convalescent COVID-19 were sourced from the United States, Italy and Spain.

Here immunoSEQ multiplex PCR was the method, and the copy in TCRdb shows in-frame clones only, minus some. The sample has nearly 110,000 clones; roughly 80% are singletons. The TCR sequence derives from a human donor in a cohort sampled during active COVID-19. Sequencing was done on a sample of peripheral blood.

CDR3 region: CASSEMGARGFTDTQYF. In DNA form, the CDR3 reads TGTGCCAGCAGCGAGATGGGAGCGCGGGGGTTCACAGATACGCAGTATTTT. The gene calls are TRBV5-8 and TRBJ2-3, with 7 positions matching TRBD2. The CDR3 loop spans 17 amino acids. V dropped 4 bases and J dropped 2; count of bases not matched to a gene: 13. CDR1 and CDR2 from the germline V gene are SGHTS and YDEGEE.